This T cell receptor beta chain appears in the sequencing data of a study of OX40 agonist ivuxolimab in advanced cancers. This table comes from immunoSEQ multiplex PCR, and its TCRdb copy is limited to in-frame clones, with some not included. In the table there are around 25,000 clones, 85% to 90% of which are singletons. Trimming removed 5 bases from V and 3 bases from J; junction bases left unmatched: 6. The germline V gene encodes CDR1 LNHDA and CDR2 SQIVND (reference sequence). The length of the CDR3 is 14 residues. Enrollment shut out patients with autoimmune disease history or systemic immunosuppression.

This TCR was recovered from an adult with an advanced solid tumor such as melanoma, head and neck, liver or kidney cancer. This chain uses TRBV19 with TRBJ2-7; TRBD2 matches at 8 bases. The sample consisted of CD4+ or CD8+ T cells sorted from blood, taken in a trial of the OX40 agonist ivuxolimab. The CDR3 loop is CASSARGGSYEQYF. CDR3 DNA: TGTGCCAGTAGTGCTCGGGGGGGCAGCTACGAGCAGTACTTC.